This T cell receptor (beta chain) is drawn from a study of TIL therapy for anti-PD-1-resistant metastatic lung cancer. Overall study context: Median tumor mutation burden was roughly 1.5 mutations per megabase.

As to time point: pre-treatment sample, taken before nivolumab and TIL therapy. Patients were adults with stage 4 NSCLC. The immunoSEQ assay was v3. Produced via immunoSEQ multiplex PCR; TCRdb's table is partial and in-frame only. The sample gives 40,000 to 55,000 clones, roughly 85% of which show up once; around 4.8% is in the top ten. Comment on this clone: Its antigen remains unknown.

Points from the study as a whole: Patients were highly selected, enriched for treatment-naive, never-smoker and oncogene-addicted cases.

The receptor's source is a woman between 30 and 79 years old with non-small cell lung cancer. Sequenced material: blood, taken at baseline.

Here the CDR3 reads CASSPGVGLMNTEAFF. Here the CDR3 DNA reads TGCGCCAGCAGCCCGGGCGTGGGCCTTATGAACACTGAAGCTTTCTTT. The J gene is TRBJ1-1, the V gene TRBV5-1; D call uncertain. Trimming removed 4 bases at V and 0 bases at J, with 16 bases between. Germline-derived CDR1 and CDR2 are SGHRS and YFSETQ. The CDR3 extends over 16 amino acids.